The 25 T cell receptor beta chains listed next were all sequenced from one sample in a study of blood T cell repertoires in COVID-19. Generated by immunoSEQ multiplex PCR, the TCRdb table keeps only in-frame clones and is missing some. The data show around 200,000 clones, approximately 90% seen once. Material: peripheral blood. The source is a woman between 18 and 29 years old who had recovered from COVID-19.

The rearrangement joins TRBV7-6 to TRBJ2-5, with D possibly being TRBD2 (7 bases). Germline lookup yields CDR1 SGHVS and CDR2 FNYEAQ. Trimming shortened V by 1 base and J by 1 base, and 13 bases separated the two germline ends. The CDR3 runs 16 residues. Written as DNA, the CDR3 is TGTGCCAGCAGCTTAGTTGTGGGGGGGCCCCAAGAGACCCAGTACTTC. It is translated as CASSLVVGGPQETQYF.

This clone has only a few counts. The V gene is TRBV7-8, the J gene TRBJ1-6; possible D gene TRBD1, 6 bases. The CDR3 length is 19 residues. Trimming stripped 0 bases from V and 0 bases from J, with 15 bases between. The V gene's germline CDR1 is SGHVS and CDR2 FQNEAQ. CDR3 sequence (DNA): TGTGCCAGCAGCTTAGCGCTCGGGGGGGCTAGCTCCTATAATTCACCCCTCCACTTT. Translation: CASSLALGGASSYNSPLHF.

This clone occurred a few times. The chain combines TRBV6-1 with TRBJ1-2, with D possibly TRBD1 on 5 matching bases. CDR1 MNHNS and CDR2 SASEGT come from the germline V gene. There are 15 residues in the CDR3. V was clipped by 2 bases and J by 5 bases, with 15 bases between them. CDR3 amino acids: CASSERVRGSYGYTF. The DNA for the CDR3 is TGTGCCAGCAGTGAAAGGGTAAGGGGCTCGTATGGCTACACCTTC.

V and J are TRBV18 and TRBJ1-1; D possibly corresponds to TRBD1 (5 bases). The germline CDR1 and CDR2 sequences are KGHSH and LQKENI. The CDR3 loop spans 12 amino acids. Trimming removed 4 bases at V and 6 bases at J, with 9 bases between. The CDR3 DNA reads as TGTGCCAGCTCACGACAGCGCGCTGAAGCTTTCTTT. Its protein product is CASSRQRAEAFF.

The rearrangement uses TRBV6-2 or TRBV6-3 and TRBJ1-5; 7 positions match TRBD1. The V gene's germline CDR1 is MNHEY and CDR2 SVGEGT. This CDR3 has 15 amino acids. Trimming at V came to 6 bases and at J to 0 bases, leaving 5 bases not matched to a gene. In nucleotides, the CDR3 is TGTGCCAGCAGCTGGGACAGCCTTAGCAATCAGCCCCAGCATTTT. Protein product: CASSWDSLSNQPQHF.

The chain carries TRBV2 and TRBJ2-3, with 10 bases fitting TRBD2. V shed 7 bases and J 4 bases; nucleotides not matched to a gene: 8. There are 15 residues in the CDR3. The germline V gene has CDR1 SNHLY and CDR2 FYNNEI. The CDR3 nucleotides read TGTGCCAGCACGGTCCTAGCGGGAGTCCCAGATACGCAGTATTTT. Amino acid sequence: CASTVLAGVPDTQYF. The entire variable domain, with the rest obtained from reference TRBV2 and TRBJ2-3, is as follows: EPEVTQTPSHQVTQMGQEVILRCVPISNHLYFYWYRQILGQKVEFLVSFYNNEISEKSEIFDDQFSVERPDGSNFTLKIRSTKLEDSAMYFCASTVLAGVPDTQYFGPGTRLTVL.

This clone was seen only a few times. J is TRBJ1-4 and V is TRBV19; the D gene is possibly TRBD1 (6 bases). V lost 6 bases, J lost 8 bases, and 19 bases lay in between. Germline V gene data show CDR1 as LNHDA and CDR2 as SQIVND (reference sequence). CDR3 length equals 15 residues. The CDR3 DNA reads TGTGCCAGTAGGGAAGAACAGGGATATGGAGAAAAACTGTTTTTT. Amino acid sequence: CASREEQGYGEKLFF.

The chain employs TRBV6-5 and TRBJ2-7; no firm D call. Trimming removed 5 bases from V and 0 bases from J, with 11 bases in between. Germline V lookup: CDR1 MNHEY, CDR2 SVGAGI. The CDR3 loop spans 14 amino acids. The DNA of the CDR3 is TGTGCCAGCAGTCTCGACTCGTACTCCTACGAGCAGTACTTC. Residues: CASSLDSYSYEQYF.

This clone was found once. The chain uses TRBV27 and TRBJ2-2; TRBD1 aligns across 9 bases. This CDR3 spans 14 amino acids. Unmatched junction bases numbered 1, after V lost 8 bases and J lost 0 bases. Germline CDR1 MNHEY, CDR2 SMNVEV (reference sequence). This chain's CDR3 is CASRQGANTGELFF. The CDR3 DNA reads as TGTGCCAGCCGACAGGGGGCGAACACCGGGGAGCTGTTTTTT.

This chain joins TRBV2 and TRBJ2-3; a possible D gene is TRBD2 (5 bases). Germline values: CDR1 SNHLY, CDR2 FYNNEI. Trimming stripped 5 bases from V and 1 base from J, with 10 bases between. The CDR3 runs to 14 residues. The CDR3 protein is CASSSGVGTDTQYF. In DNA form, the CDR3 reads TGTGCCAGCAGTAGCGGAGTGGGCACAGATACGCAGTATTTT. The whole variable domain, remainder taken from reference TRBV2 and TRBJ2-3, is EPEVTQTPSHQVTQMGQEVILRCVPISNHLYFYWYRQILGQKVEFLVSFYNNEISEKSEIFDDQFSVERPDGSNFTLKIRSTKLEDSAMYFCASSSGVGTDTQYFGPGTRLTVL.

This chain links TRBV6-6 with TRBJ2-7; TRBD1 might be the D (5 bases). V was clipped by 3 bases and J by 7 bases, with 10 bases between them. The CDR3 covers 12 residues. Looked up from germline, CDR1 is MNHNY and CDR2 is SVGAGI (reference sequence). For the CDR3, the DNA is TGTGCCAGCAGTTATATAGGGGAAGAGCAGTACGTC. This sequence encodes CASSYIGEEQYV.

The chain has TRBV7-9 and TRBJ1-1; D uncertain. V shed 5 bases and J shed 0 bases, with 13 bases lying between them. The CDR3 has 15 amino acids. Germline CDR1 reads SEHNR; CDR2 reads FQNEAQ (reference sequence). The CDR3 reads CASSPKNGVNTEAFF. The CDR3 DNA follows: TGTGCCAGCAGCCCAAAAAACGGAGTGAACACTGAAGCTTTCTTT.

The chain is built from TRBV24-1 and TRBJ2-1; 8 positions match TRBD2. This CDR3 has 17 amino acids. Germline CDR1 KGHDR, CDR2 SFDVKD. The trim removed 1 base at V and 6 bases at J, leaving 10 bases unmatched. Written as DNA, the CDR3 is TGTGCCACCAGTGATTTACGGGGGGGGGCCAATAGCAATGAGCAGTTCTTC. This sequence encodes CATSDLRGGANSNEQFF.

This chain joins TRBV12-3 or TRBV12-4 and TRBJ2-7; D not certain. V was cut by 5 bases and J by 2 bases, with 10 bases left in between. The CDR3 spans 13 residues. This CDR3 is CASSPSGAYEQYF. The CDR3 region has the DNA TGTGCCAGCAGTCCCTCCGGAGCCTACGAGCAGTACTTC.

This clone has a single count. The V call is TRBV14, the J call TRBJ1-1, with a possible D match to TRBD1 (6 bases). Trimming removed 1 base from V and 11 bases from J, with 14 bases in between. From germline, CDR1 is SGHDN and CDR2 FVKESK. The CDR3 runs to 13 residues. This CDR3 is CASSQAAQGRAFF. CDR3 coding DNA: TGTGCCAGCAGCCAAGCAGCGCAGGGGCGGGCTTTCTTT.

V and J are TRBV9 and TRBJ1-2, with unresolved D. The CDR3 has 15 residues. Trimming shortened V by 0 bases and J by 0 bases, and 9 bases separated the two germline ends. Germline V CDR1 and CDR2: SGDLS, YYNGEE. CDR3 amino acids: CASSVEEIPNYGYTF. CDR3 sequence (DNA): TGTGCCAGCAGCGTAGAAGAGATCCCTAACTATGGCTACACCTTC.

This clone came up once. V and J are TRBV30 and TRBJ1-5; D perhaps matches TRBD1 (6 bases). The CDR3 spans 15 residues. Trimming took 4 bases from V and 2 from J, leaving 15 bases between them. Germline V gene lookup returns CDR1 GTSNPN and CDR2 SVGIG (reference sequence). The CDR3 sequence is CAWTGGRSRNQPQHF. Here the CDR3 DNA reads TGTGCCTGGACGGGGGGGCGTAGTCGCAATCAGCCCCAGCATTTT.

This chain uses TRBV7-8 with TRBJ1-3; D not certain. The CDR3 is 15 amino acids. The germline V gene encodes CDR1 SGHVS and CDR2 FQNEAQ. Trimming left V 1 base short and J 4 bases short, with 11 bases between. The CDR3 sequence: CASSLDGLTGNTIYF. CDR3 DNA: TGTGCCAGCAGCTTAGACGGACTGACCGGAAACACCATATATTTT. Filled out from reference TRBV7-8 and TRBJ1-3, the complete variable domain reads GAGVSQSPRYKVAKRGQDVALRCDPISGHVSLFWYQQALGQGPEFLTYFQNEAQLDKSGLPSDRFFAERPEGSVSTLKIQRTQQEDSAVYLCASSLDGLTGNTIYFGEGSWLTVV.

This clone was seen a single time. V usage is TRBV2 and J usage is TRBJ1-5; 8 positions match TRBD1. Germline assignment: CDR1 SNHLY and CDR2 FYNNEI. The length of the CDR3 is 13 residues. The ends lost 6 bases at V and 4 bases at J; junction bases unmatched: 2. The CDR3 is CASRGQVNQPQHF. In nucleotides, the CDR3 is TGTGCCAGCAGGGGACAGGTTAATCAGCCCCAGCATTTT.

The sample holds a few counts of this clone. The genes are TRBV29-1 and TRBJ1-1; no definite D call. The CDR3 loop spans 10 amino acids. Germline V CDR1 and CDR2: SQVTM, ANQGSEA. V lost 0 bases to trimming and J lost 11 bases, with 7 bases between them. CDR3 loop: CSVEEGGAFF. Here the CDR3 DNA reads TGCAGCGTTGAAGAGGGAGGGGCTTTCTTT.

CDR3 sequence reads: CASSPTHPEPQHF. As DNA, the CDR3 is TGTGCCAGCTCACCAACTCACCCGGAGCCCCAGCATTTT. The chain carries TRBV18 and TRBJ1-5; D call uncertain. CDR1 is KGHSH and CDR2 is LQKENI in the germline V gene. This CDR3 contains 13 residues. V was shortened by 2 bases and J by 8 bases, with 10 bases between the two germline ends.

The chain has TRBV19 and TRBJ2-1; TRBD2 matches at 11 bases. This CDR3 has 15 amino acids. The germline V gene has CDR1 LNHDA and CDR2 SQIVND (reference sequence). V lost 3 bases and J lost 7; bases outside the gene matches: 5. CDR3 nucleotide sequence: TGTGCCAGTAGTATCTCTAGCGGGGGGACGAATGAGCAGTTCTTC. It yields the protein CASSISSGGTNEQFF.

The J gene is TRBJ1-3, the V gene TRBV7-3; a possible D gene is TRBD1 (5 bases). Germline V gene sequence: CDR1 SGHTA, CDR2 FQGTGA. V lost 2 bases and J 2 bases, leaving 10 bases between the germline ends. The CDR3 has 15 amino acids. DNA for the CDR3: TGTGCCAGCAGCTTAGGGCAGGGCCCTGGAAACACCATATATTTT. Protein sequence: CASSLGQGPGNTIYF.

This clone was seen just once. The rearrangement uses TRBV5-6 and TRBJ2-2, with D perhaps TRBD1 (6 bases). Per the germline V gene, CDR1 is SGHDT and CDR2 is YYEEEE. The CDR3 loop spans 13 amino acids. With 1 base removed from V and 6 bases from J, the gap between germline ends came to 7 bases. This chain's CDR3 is CASSLRGSGELFF. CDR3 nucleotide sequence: TGTGCCAGCAGCTTGAGGGGGTCCGGGGAGCTGTTTTTT.

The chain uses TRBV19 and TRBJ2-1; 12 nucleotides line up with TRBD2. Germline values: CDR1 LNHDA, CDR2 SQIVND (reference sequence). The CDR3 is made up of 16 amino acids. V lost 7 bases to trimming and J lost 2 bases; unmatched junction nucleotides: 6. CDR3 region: CASTLLAGGPYNEQFF. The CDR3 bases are TGTGCCAGTACCTTACTAGCGGGAGGCCCCTACAATGAGCAGTTCTTC.